The present TCR beta chain was sequenced within a study of T-cell memory formation after mild COVID-19. There are a few counts of this clonotype. TCRdb recomputed calls from the 5' RACE reads with MiXCR, one row per CDR3 protein. The sample holds about 360,000 distinct CDR3 sequences, approximately 15% seen once. The germline V gene encodes CDR1 MGHRA and CDR2 YSYEKL. The V end lost 3 bases, the J end lost 4 bases, and 11 bases lay between the germline ends. This CDR3 has 14 residues. Input material: PBMCs or a T cell subset sorted from them (not recorded which). V and J are TRBV4-1 and TRBJ2-3; D ambiguous. This receptor was taken from a man between 18 and 35 years old who had mild COVID-19 (a few samples of this study predate the infection). Cell type and time point are not known. The CDR3 here is CASSQARLSDTQYF. In DNA, the CDR3 is TGCGCCAGCAGCCAGGCACGCCTGTCAGATACGCAGTATTTT.